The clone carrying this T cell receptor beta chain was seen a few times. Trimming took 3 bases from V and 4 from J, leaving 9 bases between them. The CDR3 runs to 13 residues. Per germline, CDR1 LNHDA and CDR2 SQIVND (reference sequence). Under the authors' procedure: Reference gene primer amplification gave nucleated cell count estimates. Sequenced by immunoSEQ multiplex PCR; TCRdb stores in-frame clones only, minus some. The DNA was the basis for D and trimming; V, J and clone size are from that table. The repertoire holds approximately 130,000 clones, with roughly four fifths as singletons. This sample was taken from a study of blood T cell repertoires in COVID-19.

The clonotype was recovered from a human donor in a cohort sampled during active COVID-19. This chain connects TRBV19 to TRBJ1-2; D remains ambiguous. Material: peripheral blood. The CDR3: CASSIPRSYGYTF. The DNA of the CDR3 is TGTGCCAGTAGTATTCCCAGAAGCTATGGCTACACCTTC.